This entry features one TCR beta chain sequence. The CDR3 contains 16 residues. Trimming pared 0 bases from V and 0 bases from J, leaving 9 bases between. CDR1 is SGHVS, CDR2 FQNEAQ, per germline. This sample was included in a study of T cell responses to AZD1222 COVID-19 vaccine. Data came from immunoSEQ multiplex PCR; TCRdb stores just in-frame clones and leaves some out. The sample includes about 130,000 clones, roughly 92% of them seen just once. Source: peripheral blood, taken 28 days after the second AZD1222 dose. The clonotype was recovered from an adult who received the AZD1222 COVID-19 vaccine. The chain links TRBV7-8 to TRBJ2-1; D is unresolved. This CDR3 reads CASSLAGSGSYNEQFF. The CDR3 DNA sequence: TGTGCCAGCAGCTTAGCGGGCTCGGGCTCCTACAATGAGCAGTTCTTC.